This T cell receptor beta chain was recovered during a study of blood T cell repertoires in COVID-19. In the source study's methods: Cell counts per sample came from amplifying reference gene primers. Assay: immunoSEQ multiplex PCR; the TCRdb copy retains only in-frame clones and omits some. Clone size and V and J calls were adopted from that table, with D and trimming inferred from the DNA. The sample shows hundreds of thousands of clones, 85% to 90% of them seen only once. The sequencing sample was made of peripheral blood. This receptor was obtained from a man aged 45-65 years with acute or convalescent COVID-19.

This CDR3 is CASSFDRDYGYTF. The CDR3 DNA follows: TGTGCCAGCAGCTTTGACAGGGACTATGGCTACACCTTC. V is TRBV7-2 and J is TRBJ1-2, with TRBD1 matching 7 bases. CDR3 length equals 13 residues. CDR1 SGHTA and CDR2 FQGNSA come from the germline V gene. J lost 3 bases, V lost 3 bases, and 1 base had no gene match.